This entry features one T cell receptor beta chain sequence. What it binds is not known. Sequenced by immunoSEQ multiplex PCR; TCRdb stores in-frame clones only, minus some. Of over 400,000 clones listed, 92% are singletons. These data originate in a study of Ad26.COV2.S vaccination and SARS-CoV-2 variants. Across the whole study: The donor was enrolled in the Ad26.COV2.S arm of the COV1001 trial.

Study-wide points: For non-spike TCRs, breadth in vaccine recipients resembled that in placebo recipients. Total responses of T cells may have been underestimated by the analyses of TCR breadth and depth.

The treatment is: over 15 received Ad26.COV2.S at low or high dose, single or two shots; 5 received placebo; per-sample allocation not given. Sampling occurred on day 63 after the first vaccine or placebo injection. An adult aged 18-55 years in Boston served as the donor. This receptor was taken from a person between 18 and 65 years old who received the Ad26.COV2.S COVID-19 vaccine or a placebo. The source was peripheral blood, collected in a trial of Ad26.COV2.S vaccine versus placebo.

CDR3 sequence (DNA): TGTGCCACCAGTGACCCCGGGACAGAGCAGTACTTC. Translating gives CATSDPGTEQYF. The chain recombines TRBV24-1 with TRBJ2-7; possible D gene TRBD1, 6 bases. Trimming left V 4 bases short and J 7 bases short, with 10 bases between. Germline values: CDR1 KGHDR, CDR2 SFDVKD. The CDR3 is 12 residues long.